This T cell receptor (beta chain) appears in the sequencing data of a study of blood T cell repertoires in COVID-19. On the study more broadly: The analysed material was cDNA or gDNA that came from T cells, B-cell-depleted T cells, or PBMCs.

Generated by immunoSEQ multiplex PCR, the TCRdb table keeps only in-frame clones and is missing some. The sample lists some 200,000 clones; more than 75% were seen once. This CDR3 spans 13 amino acids. From germline, CDR1 is ENHRY and CDR2 SYGVKD. Trimming removed 3 bases from V and 7 bases from J, with 10 bases in between. One Seattle source followed patients from active infection through their disease course. The count of this clone is one. Sample: peripheral blood. This clonotype was obtained from a woman in her seventies with COVID-19, enrolled during active disease. J is TRBJ1-5 and V is TRBV10-3, with TRBD1 as a possible D gene (5 bases). The CDR3 is CAISDRAGQPQHF. As DNA, the CDR3 is TGTGCCATCAGTGACAGGGCTGGACAGCCCCAGCATTTT.